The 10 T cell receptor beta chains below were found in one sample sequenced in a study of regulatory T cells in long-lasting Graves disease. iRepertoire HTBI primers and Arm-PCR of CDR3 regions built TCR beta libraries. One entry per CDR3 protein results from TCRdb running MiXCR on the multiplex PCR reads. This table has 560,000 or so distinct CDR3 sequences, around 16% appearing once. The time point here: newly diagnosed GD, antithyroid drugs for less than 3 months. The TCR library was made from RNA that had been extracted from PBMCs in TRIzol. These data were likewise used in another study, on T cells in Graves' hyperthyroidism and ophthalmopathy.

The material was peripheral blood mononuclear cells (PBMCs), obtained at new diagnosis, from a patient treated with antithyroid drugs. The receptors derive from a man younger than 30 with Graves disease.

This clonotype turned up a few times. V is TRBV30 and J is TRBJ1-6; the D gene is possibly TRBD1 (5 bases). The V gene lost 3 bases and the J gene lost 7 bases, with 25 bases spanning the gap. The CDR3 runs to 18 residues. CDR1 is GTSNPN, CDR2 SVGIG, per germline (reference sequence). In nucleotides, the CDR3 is TGTGCCTGGAGAATGGAACCTGGGACCGGAGTTCAAAATTCACCCCTCCACTTT. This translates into CAWRMEPGTGVQNSPLHF.

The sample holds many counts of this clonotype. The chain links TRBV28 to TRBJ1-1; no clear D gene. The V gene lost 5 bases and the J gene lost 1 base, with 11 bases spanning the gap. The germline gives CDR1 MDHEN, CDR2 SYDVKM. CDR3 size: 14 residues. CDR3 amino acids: CASSPWAGNTEAFF. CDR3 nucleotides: TGTGCCAGCAGTCCCTGGGCAGGGAACACTGAAGCTTTCTTT.

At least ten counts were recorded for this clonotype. The CDR3 nucleotides are TGTGCCAGCGGTCTGGGCGAGCAGTACTTC. Translated: CASGLGEQYF. The rearrangement uses TRBV28 and TRBJ2-7; no clear D gene. Germline V gene lookup returns CDR1 MDHEN and CDR2 SYDVKM. CDR3 length: 10 amino acids. V was cut by 8 bases and J by 6 bases, with 8 bases left in between.

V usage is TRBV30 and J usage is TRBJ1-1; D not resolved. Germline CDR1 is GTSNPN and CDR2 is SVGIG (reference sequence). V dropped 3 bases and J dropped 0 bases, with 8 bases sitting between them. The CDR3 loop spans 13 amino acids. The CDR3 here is CAWRVTLNTEAFF. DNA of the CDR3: TGTGCCTGGAGAGTGACGTTGAACACTGAAGCTTTCTTT.

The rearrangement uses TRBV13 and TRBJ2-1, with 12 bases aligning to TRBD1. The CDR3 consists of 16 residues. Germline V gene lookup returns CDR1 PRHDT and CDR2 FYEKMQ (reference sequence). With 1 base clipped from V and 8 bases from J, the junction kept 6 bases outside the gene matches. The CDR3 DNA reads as TGTGCCAGCAGCTTAGCGGGACAGGGGGCGTTCGATGAGCAGTTCTTC. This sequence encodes CASSLAGQGAFDEQFF.

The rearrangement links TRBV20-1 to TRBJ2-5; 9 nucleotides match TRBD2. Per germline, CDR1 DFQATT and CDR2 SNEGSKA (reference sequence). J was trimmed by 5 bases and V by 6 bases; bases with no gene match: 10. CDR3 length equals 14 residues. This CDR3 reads CSARLAVGGETQYF. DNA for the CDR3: TGCAGTGCCCGACTAGCGGTCGGGGGGGAGACCCAGTACTTC.

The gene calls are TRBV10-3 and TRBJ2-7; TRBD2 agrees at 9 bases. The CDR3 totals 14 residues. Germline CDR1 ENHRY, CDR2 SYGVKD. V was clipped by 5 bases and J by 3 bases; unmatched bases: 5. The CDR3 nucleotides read TGTGCCATCAGTACTAGCGGGCTTAACTACGAGCAGTACTTC. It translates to CAISTSGLNYEQYF.

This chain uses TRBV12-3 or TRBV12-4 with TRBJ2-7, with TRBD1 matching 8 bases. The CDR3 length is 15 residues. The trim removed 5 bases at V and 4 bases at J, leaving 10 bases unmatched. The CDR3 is CASSKQGARGYEQYF. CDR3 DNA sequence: TGTGCCAGCAGTAAGCAGGGGGCTCGGGGGTACGAGCAGTACTTC.

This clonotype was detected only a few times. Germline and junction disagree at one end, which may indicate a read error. The CDR3 DNA reads TGTGCCAGCAGCTTGGTAGGGTACCAAGAGACCCAGTACTTC. It specifies CASSLVGYQETQYF. The chain uses TRBV5-1 and TRBJ2-5, with unresolved D. The CDR3 spans 14 residues. Germline CDR1 SGHRS, CDR2 YFSETQ.

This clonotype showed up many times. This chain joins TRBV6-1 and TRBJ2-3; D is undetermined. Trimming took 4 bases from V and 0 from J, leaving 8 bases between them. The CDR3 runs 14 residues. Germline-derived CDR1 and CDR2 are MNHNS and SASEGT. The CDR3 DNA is TGTGCCAGCAGTGTAGGGCACAGCACAGATACGCAGTATTTT. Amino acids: CASSVGHSTDTQYF.